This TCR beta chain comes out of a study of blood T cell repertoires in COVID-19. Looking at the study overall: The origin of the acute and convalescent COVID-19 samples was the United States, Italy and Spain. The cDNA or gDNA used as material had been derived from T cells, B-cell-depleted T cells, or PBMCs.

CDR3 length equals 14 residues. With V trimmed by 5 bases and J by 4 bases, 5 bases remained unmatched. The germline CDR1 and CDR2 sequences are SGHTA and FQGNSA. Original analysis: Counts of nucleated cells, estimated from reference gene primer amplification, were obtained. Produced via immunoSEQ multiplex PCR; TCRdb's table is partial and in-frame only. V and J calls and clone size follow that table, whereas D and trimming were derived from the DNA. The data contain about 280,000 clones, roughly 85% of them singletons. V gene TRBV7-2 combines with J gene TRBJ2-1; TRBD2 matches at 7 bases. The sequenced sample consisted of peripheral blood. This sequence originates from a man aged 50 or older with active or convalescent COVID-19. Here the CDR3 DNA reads TGTGCCAGCAGCAGACGCGGGGGTTACAATGAGCAGTTCTTC. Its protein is CASSRRGGYNEQFF.